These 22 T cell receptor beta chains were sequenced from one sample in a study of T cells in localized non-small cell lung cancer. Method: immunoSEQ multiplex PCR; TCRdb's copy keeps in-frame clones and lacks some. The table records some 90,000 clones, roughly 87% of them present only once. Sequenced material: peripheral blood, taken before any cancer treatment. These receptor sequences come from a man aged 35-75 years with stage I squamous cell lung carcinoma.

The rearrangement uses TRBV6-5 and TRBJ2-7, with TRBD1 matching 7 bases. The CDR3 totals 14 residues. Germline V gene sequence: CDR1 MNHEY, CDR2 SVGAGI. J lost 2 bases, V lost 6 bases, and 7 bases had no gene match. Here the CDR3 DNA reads TGTGCCAGCAGCCCCGGGACAGACGCCTACGAGCAGTACTTC. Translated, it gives CASSPGTDAYEQYF.

This CDR3 is CASSWDSSYGYTF. For the CDR3, the DNA is TGCGCCAGCAGCTGGGACAGCTCTTATGGCTACACCTTC. This rearrangement joins TRBV5-1 to TRBJ1-2; TRBD1 matches at 7 bases. Germline V gene data show CDR1 as SGHRS and CDR2 as YFSETQ. The CDR3 length is 13 residues. Trimming cost V 3 bases and J 5 bases; bases outside gene matches: 4.

The CDR3 sequence: CASRTDRGNTEAFF. The CDR3 bases are TGTGCCAGTAGGACTGACAGGGGGAACACTGAAGCTTTCTTT. V usage is TRBV19 and J usage is TRBJ1-1, with 8 bases aligning to TRBD1. This CDR3 spans 14 amino acids. The junction had 4 bases not matched to a gene; V was cut back by 6 bases and J by 1 base. From germline, CDR1 is LNHDA and CDR2 SQIVND (reference sequence). The full variable domain, with the rest looked up from reference TRBV19 and TRBJ1-1, is DGGITQSPKYLFRKEGQNVTLSCEQNLNHDAMYWYRQDPGQGLRLIYYSQIVNDFQKGDIAEGYSVSREKKESFPLTVTSAQKNPTAFYLCASRTDRGNTEAFFGQGTRLTVV.

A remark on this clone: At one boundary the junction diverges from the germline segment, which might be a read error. This CDR3 is CASRTGTNSNQPQHF. DNA of the CDR3: TGTGCGAGTAGGACCGGGACAAATAGCAATCAGCCCCAGCATTTT. The V and J genes are TRBV19 and TRBJ1-5; tentative D call: TRBD1 (6 bases). Per the germline V gene, CDR1 is LNHDA and CDR2 is SQIVND (reference sequence). The CDR3 extends over 15 amino acids.

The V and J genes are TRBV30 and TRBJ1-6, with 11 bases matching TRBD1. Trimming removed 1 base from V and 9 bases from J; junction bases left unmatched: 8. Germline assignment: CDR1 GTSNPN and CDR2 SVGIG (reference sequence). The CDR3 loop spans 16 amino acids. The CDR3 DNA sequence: TGTGCCTGGAGTGAACGGTGGGGGACAGGGGGTTCACCCCTCCACTTT. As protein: CAWSERWGTGGSPLHF.

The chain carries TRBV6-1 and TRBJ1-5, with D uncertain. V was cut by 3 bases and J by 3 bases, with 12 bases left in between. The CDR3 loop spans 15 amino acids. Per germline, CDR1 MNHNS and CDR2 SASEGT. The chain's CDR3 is CASSDGFTTNQPQHF. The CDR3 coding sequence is TGTGCCAGCAGTGACGGTTTCACAACCAATCAGCCCCAGCATTTT.

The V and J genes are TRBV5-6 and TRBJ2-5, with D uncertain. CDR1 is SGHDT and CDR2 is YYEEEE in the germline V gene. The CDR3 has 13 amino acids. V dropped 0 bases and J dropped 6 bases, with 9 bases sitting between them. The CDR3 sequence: CASSLGGLQTQYF. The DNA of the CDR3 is TGTGCCAGCAGCTTGGGTGGCCTCCAGACCCAGTACTTC.

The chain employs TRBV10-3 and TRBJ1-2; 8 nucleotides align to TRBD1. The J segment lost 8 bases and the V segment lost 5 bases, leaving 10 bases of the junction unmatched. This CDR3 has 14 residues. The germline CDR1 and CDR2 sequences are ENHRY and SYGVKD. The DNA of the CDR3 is TGTGCCATCAGTAACATTCGGACAGGGTACGGCTACACCTTC. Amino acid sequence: CAISNIRTGYGYTF.

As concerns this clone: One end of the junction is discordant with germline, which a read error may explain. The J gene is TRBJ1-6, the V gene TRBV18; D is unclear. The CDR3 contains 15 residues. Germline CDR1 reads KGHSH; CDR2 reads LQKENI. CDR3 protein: CASSPPEGLNSPLHF. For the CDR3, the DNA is TGTGCCAGCTCCCCACCCGAGGGATTAAATTCACCCCTCCACTTT. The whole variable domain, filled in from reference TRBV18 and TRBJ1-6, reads NAGVMQNPRHLVRRRGQEARLRCSPMKGHSHVYWYRQLPEEGLKFMVYLQKENIIDESGMPKERFSAEFPKEGPSILRIQQVVRGDSAAYFCASSPPEGLNSPLHFGNGTRLTVT.

The CDR3 region has the DNA TGCGCCAGCAGCCAGAAGGGTGTTCGGGACGAGCAGTACTTC. Protein sequence: CASSQKGVRDEQYF. The chain links TRBV10-2 to TRBJ2-7; no firm D call. V dropped 6 bases and J dropped 5 bases, with 17 bases sitting between them. The germline V gene has CDR1 WSHSY and CDR2 SAAADI. The CDR3 sequence is 14 residues long.

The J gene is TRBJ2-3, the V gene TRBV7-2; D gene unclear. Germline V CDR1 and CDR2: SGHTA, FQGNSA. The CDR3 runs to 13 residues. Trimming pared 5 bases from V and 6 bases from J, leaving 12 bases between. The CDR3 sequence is CASSPHIPDTQYF. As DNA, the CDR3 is TGTGCCAGCAGCCCACATATCCCGGATACGCAGTATTTT.

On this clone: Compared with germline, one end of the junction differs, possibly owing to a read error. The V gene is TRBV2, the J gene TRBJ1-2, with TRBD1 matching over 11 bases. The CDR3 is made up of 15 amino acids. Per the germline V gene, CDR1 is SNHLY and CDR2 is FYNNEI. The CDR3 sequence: CASSPSGQGADGNTF. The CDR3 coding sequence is TGTGCCAGCAGCCCATCCGGACAGGGGGCGGATGGCAACACCTTC. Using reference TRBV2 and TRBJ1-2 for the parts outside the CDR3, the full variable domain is EPEVTQTPSHQVTQMGQEVILRCVPISNHLYFYWYRQILGQKVEFLVSFYNNEISEKSEIFDDQFSVERPDGSNFTLKIRSTKLEDSAMYFCASSPSGQGADGNTFGSGTRLTVV.

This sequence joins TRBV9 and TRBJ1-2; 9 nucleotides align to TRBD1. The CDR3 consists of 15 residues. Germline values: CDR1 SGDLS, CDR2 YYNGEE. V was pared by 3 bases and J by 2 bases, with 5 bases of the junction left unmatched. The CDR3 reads CASSASGTGNYGYTF. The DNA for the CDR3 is TGTGCCAGCAGCGCCTCCGGGACAGGGAACTATGGCTACACCTTC.

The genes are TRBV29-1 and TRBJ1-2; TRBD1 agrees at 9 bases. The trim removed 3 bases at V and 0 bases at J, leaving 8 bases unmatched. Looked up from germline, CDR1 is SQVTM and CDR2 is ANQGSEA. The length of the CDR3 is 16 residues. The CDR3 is CSVDKAYRGPNYGYTF. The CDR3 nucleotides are TGCAGCGTTGATAAGGCTTACAGGGGGCCTAACTATGGCTACACCTTC.

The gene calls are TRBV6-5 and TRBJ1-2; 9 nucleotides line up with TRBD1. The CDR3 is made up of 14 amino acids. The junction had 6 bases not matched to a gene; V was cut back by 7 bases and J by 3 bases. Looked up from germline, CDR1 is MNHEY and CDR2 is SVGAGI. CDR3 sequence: CASNLQGADYGYTF. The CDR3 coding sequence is TGTGCCAGCAACTTACAGGGGGCGGACTATGGCTACACCTTC.

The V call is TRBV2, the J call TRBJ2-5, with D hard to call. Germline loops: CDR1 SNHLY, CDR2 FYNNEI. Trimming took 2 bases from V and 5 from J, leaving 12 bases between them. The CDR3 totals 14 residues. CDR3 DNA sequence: TGTGCCAGCAGTGAATATGGATTGTTGGAGACCCAGTACTTC. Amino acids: CASSEYGLLETQYF. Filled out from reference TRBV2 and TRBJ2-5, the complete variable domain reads EPEVTQTPSHQVTQMGQEVILRCVPISNHLYFYWYRQILGQKVEFLVSFYNNEISEKSEIFDDQFSVERPDGSNFTLKIRSTKLEDSAMYFCASSEYGLLETQYFGPGTRLLVL.

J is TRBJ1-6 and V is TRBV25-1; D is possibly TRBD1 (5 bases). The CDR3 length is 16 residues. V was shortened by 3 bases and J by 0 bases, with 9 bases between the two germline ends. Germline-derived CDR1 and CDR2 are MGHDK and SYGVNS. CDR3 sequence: CASSDGGGSYNSPLHF. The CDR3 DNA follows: TGTGCCAGCAGTGATGGGGGAGGCTCCTATAATTCACCCCTCCACTTT.

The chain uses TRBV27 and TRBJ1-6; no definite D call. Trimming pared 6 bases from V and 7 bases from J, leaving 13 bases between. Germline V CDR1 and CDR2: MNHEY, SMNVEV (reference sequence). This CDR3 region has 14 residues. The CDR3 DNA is TGTGCCAGCAGAATACGGACGGAAAATTCACCCCTCCACTTT. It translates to CASRIRTENSPLHF.

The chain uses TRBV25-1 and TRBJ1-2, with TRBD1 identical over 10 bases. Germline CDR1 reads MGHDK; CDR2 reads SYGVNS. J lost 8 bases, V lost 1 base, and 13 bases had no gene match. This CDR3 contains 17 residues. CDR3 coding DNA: TGTGCCAGCAGTGAATTGGCAGACACCGGGACAGGGGACGGCTACACCTTC. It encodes CASSELADTGTGDGYTF.

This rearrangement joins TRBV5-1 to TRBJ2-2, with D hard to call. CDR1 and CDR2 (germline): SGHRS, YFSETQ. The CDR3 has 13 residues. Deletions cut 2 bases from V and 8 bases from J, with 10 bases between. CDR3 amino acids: CASSLNSAGELFF. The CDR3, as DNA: TGCGCCAGCAGCTTAAATTCCGCAGGGGAGCTGTTTTTT.

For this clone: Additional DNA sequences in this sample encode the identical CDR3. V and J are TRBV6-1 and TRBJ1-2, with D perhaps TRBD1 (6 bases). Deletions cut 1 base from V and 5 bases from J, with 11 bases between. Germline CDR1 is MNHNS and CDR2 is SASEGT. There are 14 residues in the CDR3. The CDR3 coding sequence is TGTGCCAGCAGTGAAGGGGGGGCAAATTATGGCTACACCTTC. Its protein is CASSEGGANYGYTF.

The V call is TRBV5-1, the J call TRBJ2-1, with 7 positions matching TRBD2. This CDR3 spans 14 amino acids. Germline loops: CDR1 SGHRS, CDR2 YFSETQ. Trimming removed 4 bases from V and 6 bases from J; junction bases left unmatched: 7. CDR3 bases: TGCGCCAGCAGCCCCGGGACGGGGGGCAATGAGCAGTTCTTC. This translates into CASSPGTGGNEQFF.